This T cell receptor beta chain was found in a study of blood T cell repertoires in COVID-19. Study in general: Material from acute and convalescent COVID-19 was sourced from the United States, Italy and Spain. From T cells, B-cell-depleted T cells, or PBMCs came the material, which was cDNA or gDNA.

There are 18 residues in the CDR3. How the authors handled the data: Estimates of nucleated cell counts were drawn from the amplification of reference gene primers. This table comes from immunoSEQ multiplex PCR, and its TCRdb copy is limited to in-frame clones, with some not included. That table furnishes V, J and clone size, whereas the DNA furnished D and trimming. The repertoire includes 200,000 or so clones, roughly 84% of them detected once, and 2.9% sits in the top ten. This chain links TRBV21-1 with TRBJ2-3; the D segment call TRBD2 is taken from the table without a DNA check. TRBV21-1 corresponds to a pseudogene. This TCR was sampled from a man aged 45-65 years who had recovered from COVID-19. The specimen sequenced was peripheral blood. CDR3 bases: TGTGCCAGCAGAATAGTCCGGACAGCGGGAGACACCACAGATACGCAGTATTTT. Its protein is CASRIVRTAGDTTDTQYF.